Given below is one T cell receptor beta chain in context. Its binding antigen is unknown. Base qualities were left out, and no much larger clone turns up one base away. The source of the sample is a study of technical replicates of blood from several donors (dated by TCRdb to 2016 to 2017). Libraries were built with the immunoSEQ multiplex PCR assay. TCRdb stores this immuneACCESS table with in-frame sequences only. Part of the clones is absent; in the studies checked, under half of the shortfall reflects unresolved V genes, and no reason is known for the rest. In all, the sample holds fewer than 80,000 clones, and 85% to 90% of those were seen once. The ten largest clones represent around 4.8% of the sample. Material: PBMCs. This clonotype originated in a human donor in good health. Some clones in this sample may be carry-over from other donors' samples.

The sequenced DNA: TGCGCCAGCAGCCAAACCCGTGGACTAGCGGTAAAAGAGACCCAGTACTTC. This yields the protein CASSQTRGLAVKETQYF. Rearrangement joined TRBV4-1 to TRBJ2-5; 10 of the junction bases match TRBD2. Ends trimmed: V by 2 bases, J by 3 bases; bases unmatched to a gene: 9. According to the germline V gene, CDR1 reads MGHRA and CDR2 reads YSYEKL. From the cysteine up to the phenylalanine, the CDR3 has a length of 17 residues. Only the CDR3 region is kept as DNA, spanning 51 bases read in frame from base 1.